Given below is one T cell receptor (beta chain) in context. The antigen is unknown. This sample is drawn from a study of long-term antiretroviral therapy in people with HIV. The study's findings and limits: HIV repertoires covered narrower CDR3 length ranges than controls did.

Looked up from germline, CDR1 is SGHAT and CDR2 is FQNNGV. This CDR3 region has 15 residues. V was clipped by 5 bases and J by 9 bases; unmatched bases: 10. The immunoSEQ assay was v3.0, run at survey level. Assay: immunoSEQ multiplex PCR; the TCRdb copy retains only in-frame clones and omits some. The data contain 23,000 or so clones, roughly 87% of them singletons. The TCR sequence derives from a man aged 45 to 65 with HIV. Specimen: unsorted PBMCs, collected 0.4 years after starting antiretroviral therapy. The chain has TRBV11-2 and TRBJ1-1; 12 bases align to TRBD1. CDR3 residues: CASSPPRDRGRKAFF. CDR3 bases: TGTGCCAGCAGCCCCCCCCGGGACAGGGGGCGTAAAGCTTTCTTT.